This TCR beta chain was captured in a study of blood T cell repertoires in COVID-19 (dated by TCRdb to about 2020). A note on the overall study: Collaborator samples came from the United States, Italy and Spain and covered acute and convalescent phases of COVID-19. The material from the prospective study consisted of cDNA or gDNA derived from T cells, B-cell-depleted T cells, or PBMCs. Deeply sampled blood TCRbeta repertoires from subjects exposed to, actively infected with, or recovered from COVID-19 were included in the dataset. The repertoires were made available in a free public database intended to serve as a resource for research on the immune response to SARS-CoV-2. The samples were drawn from two sources: the first 160 participants of the ongoing ImmuneRACE study, and some 1,300 subjects contributed by 6 global collaborators. Nearly every sample came with metadata listing a de-identified subject ID, COVID-19 status, age in years and sex. Where available, HLA class I and class II types were taken from metadata supplied by the sample provider and were not determined by assay-based typing.

V lost 7 bases and J lost 0 bases; the stretch between them is 13 bases long. Reading the germline V gene (reference sequence) gives CDR1 LNHDA and CDR2 SQIVND. Inclusive of the bounding cysteine and phenylalanine, the CDR3 is 15 residues long. Only CDR3 DNA is held: 45 bases, read in frame from base 1. TCRbeta CDR3 regions were amplified from genomic DNA using the immunoSEQ Assay, a bias-controlled multiplex PCR. The authors processed their data as follows. The number of nucleated cells in each sample was estimated from the amplification of reference gene primers within the assay. To quantify the absolute abundance of each unique TCRbeta CDR3 rearrangement, sequence reads were collapsed and filtered. Productive Simpson clonality was computed per sample as the square root of Simpson's diversity index over productive rearrangements. Sourced from immuneACCESS, this table was stored by TCRdb with only in-frame sequences that have V and J called. A share of the clones is absent; for the studies checked, an unresolved V gene accounts for under half, and the remainder has no known explanation. V and J calls and clone size come straight from that table; D and trimming were deduced from the DNA. In this sample the table shows roughly 180,000 clones, roughly 80% of which occur a single time. The ten largest clones take up about 11% of the sample.

In regard to this clone: This clone's antigen is unknown. Per-nucleotide qualities are absent, and no much larger clonotype sits a single base away.

What the authors observed across the whole study: The amount of clinical and demographic metadata varied by source and participant and was provided uncurated.

At one collaborating source in Seattle, patients were enrolled during active infection and were followed longitudinally through the course of disease. Whole blood was collected in K2EDTA tubes by collaborating institutions according to the institutions' own protocols. For TCRbeta analysis, collaborators shipped samples as frozen whole blood, isolated PBMCs, or DNA extracted from either of those sample types. The TCR originated in a woman aged 40 to 50 with COVID-19, enrolled during active disease. Source material: peripheral blood. The sequence is built from TRBV19 and TRBJ1-5; a tentative D match to TRBD1 spans 5 bases. The CDR3 reads as follows: CASNAYQGSNQPQHF. The nucleotides are TGTGCCAGTAACGCATACCAGGGTAGCAATCAGCCCCAGCATTTT.